This entry is about one TCR beta chain. What it recognizes is unknown. The record originates from a study of cytotoxic CD8 clonotypes in ibrutinib-treated CLL. Study information: Responses: approximately 24 partial, 2 complete; after median roughly 5.5 years, about 15 stayed remitted, some twelve progressed.

Depth targeted 1 in 200,000 to 1 in 1 million T cells, averaging approximately 9.3x coverage per clonotype. The data were produced by immunoSEQ multiplex PCR, yet TCRdb's version contains in-frame clones alone and is incomplete. The data hold some 200,000 clones, with more than 70% observed a single time. The ends were cut back, 7 bases at V and 4 bases at J, with 21 bases in the middle. Germline lookup yields CDR1 SQVTM and CDR2 ANQGSEA. CDR3 length equals 15 residues. Points from the study as a whole: At baseline, clonality was higher than in age-matched healthy donors and correlated with CD8+ counts. Baseline levels were approached again at progression, after clonality had risen at ibrutinib response.

The chain combines TRBV29-1 with TRBJ2-3; either TRBD1 or TRBD2 may supply D (6 bases each). Sequenced material: PBMCs, taken after 12 months of ibrutinib treatment. The TCR sequence derives from a human donor with chronic lymphocytic leukemia. The chain's CDR3 is CSANPWGARADTQYF. CDR3 nucleotides: TGCAGCGCTAACCCGTGGGGGGCGCGGGCAGATACGCAGTATTTT.